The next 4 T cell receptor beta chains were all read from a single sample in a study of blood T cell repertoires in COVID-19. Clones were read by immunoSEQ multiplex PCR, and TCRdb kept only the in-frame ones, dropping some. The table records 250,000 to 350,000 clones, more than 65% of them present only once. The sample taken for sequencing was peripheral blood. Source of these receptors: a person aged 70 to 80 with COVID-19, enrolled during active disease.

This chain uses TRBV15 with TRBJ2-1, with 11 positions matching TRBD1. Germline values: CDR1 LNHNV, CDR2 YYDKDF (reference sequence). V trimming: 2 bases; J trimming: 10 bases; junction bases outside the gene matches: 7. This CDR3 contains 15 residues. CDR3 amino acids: CATSRLGTGGEEQFF. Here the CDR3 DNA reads TGTGCCACCAGCAGACTAGGGACAGGGGGAGAAGAGCAGTTCTTC. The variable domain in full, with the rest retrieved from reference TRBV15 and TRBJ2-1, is DAMVIQNPRYQVTQFGKPVTLSCSQTLNHNVMYWYQQKSSQAPKLLFHYYDKDFNNEADTPDNFQSRRPNTSFCFLDIRSPGLGDTAMYLCATSRLGTGGEEQFFGPGTRLTVL.

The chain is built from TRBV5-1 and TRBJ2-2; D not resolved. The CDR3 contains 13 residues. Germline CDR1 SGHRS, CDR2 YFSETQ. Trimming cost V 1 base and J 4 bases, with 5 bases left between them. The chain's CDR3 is CASSLIGTGELFF. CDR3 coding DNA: TGCGCCAGCAGCTTGATCGGCACCGGGGAGCTGTTTTTT.

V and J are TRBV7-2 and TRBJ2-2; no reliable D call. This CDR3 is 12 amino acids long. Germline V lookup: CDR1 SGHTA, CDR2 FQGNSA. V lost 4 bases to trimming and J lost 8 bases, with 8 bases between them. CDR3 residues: CASSSRLGELFF. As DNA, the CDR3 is TGTGCCAGCAGCTCTCGACTTGGGGAGCTGTTTTTT. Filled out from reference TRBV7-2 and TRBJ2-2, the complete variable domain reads GAGVSQSPSNKVTEKGKDVELRCDPISGHTALYWYRQSLGQGLEFLIYFQGNSAPDKSGLPSDRFSAERTGGSVSTLTIQRTQQEDSAVYLCASSSRLGELFFGEGSRLTVL.

CDR3 coding DNA: TGTGCCAGCAGCTTAATGGCGGGGGTCGACTACACCTTC. It encodes CASSLMAGVDYTF. This chain connects TRBV7-3 to TRBJ1-2, with D perhaps matching TRBD1 (5 bases). Between the trimmed V and J ends, which lost 1 base and 10 bases, there was a span of 13 bases. The CDR3 has 13 residues. The germline V gene encodes CDR1 SGHTA and CDR2 FQGTGA.